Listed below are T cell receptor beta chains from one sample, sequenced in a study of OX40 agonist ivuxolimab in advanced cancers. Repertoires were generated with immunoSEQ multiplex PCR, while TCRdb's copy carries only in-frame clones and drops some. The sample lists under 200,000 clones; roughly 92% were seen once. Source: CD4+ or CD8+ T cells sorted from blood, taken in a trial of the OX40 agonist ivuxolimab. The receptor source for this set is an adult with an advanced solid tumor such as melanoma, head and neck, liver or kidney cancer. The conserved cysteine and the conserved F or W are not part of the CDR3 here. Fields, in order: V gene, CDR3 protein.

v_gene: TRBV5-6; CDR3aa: ASSLRGGEGGYT
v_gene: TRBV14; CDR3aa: ASSQMTVPRSEGSYNEQF
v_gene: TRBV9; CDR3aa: ASSGRDRKDPTIY
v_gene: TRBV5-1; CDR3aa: ASSQGLADYGEQF
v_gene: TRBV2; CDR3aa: ASSEQVRDQPQH
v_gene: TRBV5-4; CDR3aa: ASLRGGSDTEAF
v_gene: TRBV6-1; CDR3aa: ASSEVHEQF
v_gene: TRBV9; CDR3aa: ASSGAGARYNEQF
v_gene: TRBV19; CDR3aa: ASSIGPGSGNTIY
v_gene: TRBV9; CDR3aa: ASSLSGGNTGELF
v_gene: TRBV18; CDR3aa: ASSPDRAGYGYT
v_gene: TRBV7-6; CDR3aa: ASSSYTYGYT
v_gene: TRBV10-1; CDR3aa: ASSEGRTYEQY
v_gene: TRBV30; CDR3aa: AWSPRSNQPQH
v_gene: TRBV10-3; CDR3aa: AIKGGSDIQY
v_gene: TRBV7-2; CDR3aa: ASSIRGGEQY
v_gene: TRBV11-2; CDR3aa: ASSLHPLAGAYNEQF
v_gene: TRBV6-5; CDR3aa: ASSFGTTSSGNTIY
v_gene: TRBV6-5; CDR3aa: ASILLPGVGGYT
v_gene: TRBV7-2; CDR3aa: ASSLPRQGWSYEQY
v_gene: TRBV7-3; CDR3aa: ASSPSHGGALH
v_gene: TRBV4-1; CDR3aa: ASSPLGQANTGELF
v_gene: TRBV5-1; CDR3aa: ASSLDRIEKLF
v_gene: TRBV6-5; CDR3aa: ASSYSGANVLT
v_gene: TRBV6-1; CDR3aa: ASGTKGGEQY
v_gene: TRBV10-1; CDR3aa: ASSSPGAREELF
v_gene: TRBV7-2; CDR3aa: ASSFTSGSTNEQY
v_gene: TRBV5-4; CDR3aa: ASSLGTVTDTQY
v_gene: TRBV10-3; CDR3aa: AISDWGGGEYEQY
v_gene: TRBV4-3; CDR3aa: ASSQGVPDNSPLH
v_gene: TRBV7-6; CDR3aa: ASSSDIVSGNTIY
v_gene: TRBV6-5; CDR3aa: ASSYSGGSAYEQY
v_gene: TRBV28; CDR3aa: ASRGRTALNYGYT
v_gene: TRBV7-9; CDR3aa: ASSLGQSKTFYEQY
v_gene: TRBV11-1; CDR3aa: ASSSQGGGTEAF
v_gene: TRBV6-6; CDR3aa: ASSQLAGADYNEQF
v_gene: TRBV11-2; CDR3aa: ASSSQPQGNEQY
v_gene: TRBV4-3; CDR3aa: ASSGNGQGGAEAF
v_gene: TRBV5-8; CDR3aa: ASSLDRAYEKLF
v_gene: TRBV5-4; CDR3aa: ASSPGQGSVGNTIY
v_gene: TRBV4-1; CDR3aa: ASSQSDRNYGYT
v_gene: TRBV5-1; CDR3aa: ASSLGDKTGTEKLF
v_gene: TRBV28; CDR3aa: ASSGTVYEQY
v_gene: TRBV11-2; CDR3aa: ASSLGVSRAIHSPLH
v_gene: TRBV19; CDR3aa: ASSRTLRDRAYGYT
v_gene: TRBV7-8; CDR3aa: ASSLGPDRLSEQY
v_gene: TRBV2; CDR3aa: ASSGQVWAYGYT
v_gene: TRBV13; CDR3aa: ASSSPKAYNSPLH
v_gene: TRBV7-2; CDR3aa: ASSLSATGELF
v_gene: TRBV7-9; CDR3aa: ASSSELFRGEKLF
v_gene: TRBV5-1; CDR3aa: ASSPDRGEHGYT
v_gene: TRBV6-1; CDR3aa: ASSDGHPPHEQY
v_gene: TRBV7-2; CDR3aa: ASSGRYTETQY
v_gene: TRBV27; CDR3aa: ASSSDRGMGNYGYT